This T cell receptor (beta chain) emerged from a study of cytomegalovirus exposure and HLA in healthy donors. The overall study: Around 78 million unique TCRs, all from HLA-typed donors, were included in an early release of the data.

A multiplex PCR was run with 60 Vbeta primers and 13 Jbeta primers. Here immunoSEQ multiplex PCR was the method, and the copy in TCRdb shows in-frame clones only, minus some. The sample lists 120,000 or so clones, around 80% seen once, with approximately 1.2% in the top ten. The germline V gene encodes CDR1 LGHNA and CDR2 YNFKEQ. V lost 3 bases to trimming and J lost 0 bases, with 13 bases between them. This CDR3 is 16 amino acids long. This clone came up once. Sequences were obtained from PBMCs. The chain uses TRBV4-2 and TRBJ2-3; D gene uncertain. The origin of this receptor is a female donor in good health and CMV-seronegative. CDR3 nucleotides: TGTGCCAGCAGCCAGCGAACCGGTCCTAGCACAGATACGCAGTATTTT. Amino acids: CASSQRTGPSTDTQYF.